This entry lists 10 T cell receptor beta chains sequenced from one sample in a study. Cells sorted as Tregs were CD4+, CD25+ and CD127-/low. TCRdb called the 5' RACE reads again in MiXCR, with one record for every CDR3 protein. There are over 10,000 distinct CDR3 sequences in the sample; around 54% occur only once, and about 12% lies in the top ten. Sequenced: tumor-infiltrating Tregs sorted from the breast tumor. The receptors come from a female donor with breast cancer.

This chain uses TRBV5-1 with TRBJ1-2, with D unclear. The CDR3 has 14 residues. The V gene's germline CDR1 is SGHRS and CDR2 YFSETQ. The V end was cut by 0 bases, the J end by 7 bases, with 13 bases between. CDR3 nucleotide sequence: TGCGCCAGCAGCTTGGGGGATGGGATGGTTGGCTACACCTTC. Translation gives CASSLGDGMVGYTF.

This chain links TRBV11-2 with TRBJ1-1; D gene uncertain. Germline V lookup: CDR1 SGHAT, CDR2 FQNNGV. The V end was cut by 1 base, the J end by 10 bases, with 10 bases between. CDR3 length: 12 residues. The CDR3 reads CASSLVTFGAFF. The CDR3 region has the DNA TGTGCCAGCAGCTTAGTAACTTTTGGAGCTTTCTTT.

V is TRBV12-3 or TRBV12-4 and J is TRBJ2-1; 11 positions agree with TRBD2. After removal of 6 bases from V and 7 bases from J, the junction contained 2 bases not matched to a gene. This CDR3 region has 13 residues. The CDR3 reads CASRTSGSNEQFF. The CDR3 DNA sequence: TGTGCCAGCAGAACTAGCGGGAGTAATGAGCAGTTCTTC.

The CDR3 region is CASSHRGTINTGELFF. The DNA of the CDR3 is TGTGCCAGCAGTCACCGGGGGACAATAAACACCGGGGAGCTGTTTTTT. The rearrangement links TRBV6-5 to TRBJ2-2, with D perhaps matching TRBD1 or TRBD2 (6 bases each). The V end was cut by 5 bases, the J end by 2 bases, with 15 bases between. Germline lookup yields CDR1 MNHEY and CDR2 SVGAGI. The length of the CDR3 is 16 residues.

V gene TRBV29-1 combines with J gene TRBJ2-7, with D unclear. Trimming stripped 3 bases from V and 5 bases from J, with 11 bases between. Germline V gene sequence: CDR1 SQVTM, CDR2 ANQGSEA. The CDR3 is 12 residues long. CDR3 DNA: TGCAGCGTTGAGTTCGGATCAAACGAGCAGTACTTC. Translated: CSVEFGSNEQYF.

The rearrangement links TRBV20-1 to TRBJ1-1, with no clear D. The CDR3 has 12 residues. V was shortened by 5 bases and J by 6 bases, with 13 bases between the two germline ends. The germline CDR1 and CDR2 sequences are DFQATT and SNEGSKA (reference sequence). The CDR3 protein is CSALSSGAEAFF. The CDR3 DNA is TGCAGTGCTCTTTCATCAGGAGCTGAAGCTTTCTTT.

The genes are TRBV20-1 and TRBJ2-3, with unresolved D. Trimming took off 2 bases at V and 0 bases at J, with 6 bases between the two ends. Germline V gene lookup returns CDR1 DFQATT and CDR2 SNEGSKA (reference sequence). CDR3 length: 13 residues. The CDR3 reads CSARRRSTDTQYF. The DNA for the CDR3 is TGCAGTGCTAGACGTCGGAGCACAGATACGCAGTATTTT.

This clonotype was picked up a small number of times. The CDR3 bases are TGCAGTGCTAGCGGGAGGGCCCGGGGTACAGATACGCAGTATTTT. This sequence encodes CSASGRARGTDTQYF. J is TRBJ2-3 and V is TRBV20-1; TRBD2 matches 8 bases. The CDR3 has 15 residues. CDR1 and CDR2 from the germline V gene are DFQATT and SNEGSKA (reference sequence). J lost 3 bases, V lost 3 bases, and 8 bases had no gene match.

CDR3: CASSYQTPGGAKDIQYF. The CDR3 bases are TGTGCCAGCAGTTACCAAACTCCAGGGGGCGCTAAGGACATTCAGTACTTC. The gene calls are TRBV6-2 or TRBV6-3 and TRBJ2-4, with 8 bases that match TRBD1. The V gene's germline CDR1 is MNHEY and CDR2 SVGEGT. The junction had 14 bases not matched to a gene; V was cut back by 2 bases and J by 8 bases. CDR3 length: 17 amino acids.

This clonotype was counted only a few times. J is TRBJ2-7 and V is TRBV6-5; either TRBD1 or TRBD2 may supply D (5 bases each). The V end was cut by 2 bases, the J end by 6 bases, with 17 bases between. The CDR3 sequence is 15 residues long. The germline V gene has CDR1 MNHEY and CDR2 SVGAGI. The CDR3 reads CASSYLLRGPGEQYF. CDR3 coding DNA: TGTGCCAGCAGTTACCTCTTAAGGGGACCTGGCGAGCAGTACTTC.